The 13 T cell receptor beta chains in this list originate from one sample, sequenced in a study of cytomegalovirus exposure and HLA in healthy donors. Use of 60 Vbeta and 13 Jbeta primers characterized the PCR. Method: immunoSEQ multiplex PCR; TCRdb's copy keeps in-frame clones and lacks some. The sample consists of about 130,000 clones, nearly 80% of them appearing once. Input material: PBMCs. These receptors were taken from a man aged 25 to 40 in good health and CMV-seronegative.

The table lists this clone with a few counts. The chain carries TRBV19 and TRBJ1-2; no clear D gene. Germline V gene lookup returns CDR1 LNHDA and CDR2 SQIVND (reference sequence). Trimming removed 3 bases from V and 2 bases from J, with 7 bases in between. This CDR3 is built from 13 residues. DNA of the CDR3: TGTGCCAGTAGTATGCGTATAAACTATGGCTACACCTTC. Translated: CASSMRINYGYTF.

The J gene is TRBJ2-3, the V gene TRBV2; 12 positions match TRBD2. The CDR3 is 21 amino acids. J lost 4 bases, V lost 1 base, and 18 bases had no gene match. CDR1 and CDR2 from the germline V gene are SNHLY and FYNNEI. CDR3 nucleotides: TGTGCCAGCAGTGAAGAGGCCAGGGGACGACTAGCGGGAGTCGGATCAGATACGCAGTATTTT. Its translation is CASSEEARGRLAGVGSDTQYF. Full variable domain (missing parts from reference TRBV2 and TRBJ2-3): EPEVTQTPSHQVTQMGQEVILRCVPISNHLYFYWYRQILGQKVEFLVSFYNNEISEKSEIFDDQFSVERPDGSNFTLKIRSTKLEDSAMYFCASSEEARGRLAGVGSDTQYFGPGTRLTVL.

The chain has TRBV4-2 and TRBJ2-7; 8 positions agree with TRBD2. The CDR3 spans 13 residues. Trimming cost V 4 bases and J 5 bases; bases outside gene matches: 4. Germline V gene lookup returns CDR1 LGHNA and CDR2 YNFKEQ. Here the CDR3 reads CASSLGLANEQYF. In DNA form, the CDR3 reads TGTGCCAGCAGCCTCGGACTAGCAAACGAGCAGTACTTC.

This clone appeared once. The chain carries TRBV5-6 and TRBJ2-5; D gene unclear. The better agreement between TRBJ2-7 and the DNA end casts doubt on the J call. Germline V gene sequence: CDR1 SGHDT, CDR2 YYEEEE. The CDR3 is made up of 14 amino acids. The DNA of the CDR3 is TGTGCCAGCAGCTTCCAGGCTAACTCTGGCGAGCAGTACTTC. Protein: CASSFQANSGEQYF.

The chain couples TRBV7-2 to TRBJ1-2; D uncertain. Trimming removed 0 bases from V and 3 bases from J, with 8 bases in between. The CDR3 loop spans 14 amino acids. Germline-derived CDR1 and CDR2 are SGHTA and FQGNSA. Here the CDR3 reads CASSLAETDYGYTF. The CDR3 nucleotides are TGTGCCAGCAGCTTAGCGGAGACGGACTATGGCTACACCTTC.

This clone appeared once. This sequence joins TRBV21-1 and TRBJ2-1; TRBD1, the D gene given by the table, was not confirmed from the DNA. TRBV21-1 is an annotated pseudogene. This CDR3 has 14 residues. The CDR3 DNA reads as TGTGCCAGCAGCAATAGGAGCAGGGCCTGCGAGCAGTTCTTC. Its protein is CASSNRSRACEQFF.

The J gene is TRBJ2-1, the V gene TRBV15; D is perhaps TRBD2 (5 bases). CDR1 is LNHNV, CDR2 YYDKDF, per germline (reference sequence). V shed 1 base and J shed 1 base, with 8 bases lying between them. The CDR3 runs to 15 residues. CDR3 residues: CATSRVPGSYNEQFF. The CDR3 DNA reads TGTGCCACCAGCAGAGTACCGGGATCCTACAATGAGCAGTTCTTC.

V gene TRBV30 combines with J gene TRBJ2-2; 9 nucleotides align to TRBD1. CDR3 size: 13 residues. Germline-derived CDR1 and CDR2 are GTSNPN and SVGIG (reference sequence). V shed 2 bases, J shed 10 bases, and the junction held 5 bases outside the gene matches. This CDR3 reads CAWSQQGAKELFF. The CDR3, as DNA: TGTGCCTGGAGTCAACAGGGGGCTAAGGAGCTGTTTTTT.

The rearrangement joins TRBV5-1 to TRBJ2-7; a possible D gene is TRBD2 (5 bases). Germline loops: CDR1 SGHRS, CDR2 YFSETQ. The V and J ends lost 2 bases and 5 bases respectively, with 17 bases between them. The CDR3 is made up of 15 amino acids. The CDR3 here is CASSLLVTDGDEQYF. For the CDR3, the DNA is TGCGCCAGCAGCTTACTGGTTACGGACGGGGACGAGCAGTACTTC.

This sequence joins TRBV30 and TRBJ2-5, with D tentatively TRBD1 (5 bases). Germline V gives CDR1 GTSNPN, CDR2 SVGIG (reference sequence). This CDR3 is built from 13 residues. Trimming took off 3 bases at V and 0 bases at J, with 8 bases between the two ends. CDR3 bases: TGTGCCTGGAGCACAGGAAACCAAGAGACCCAGTACTTC. Residues: CAWSTGNQETQYF.

Notes on this clone: Other DNA sequences in the same sample also yield this CDR3. The chain couples TRBV18 to TRBJ2-7; D might be TRBD1 (6 bases). The CDR3 loop spans 14 amino acids. The germline CDR1 and CDR2 sequences are KGHSH and LQKENI. The V end lost 0 bases, the J end lost 2 bases, and 8 bases lay between the germline ends. CDR3 residues: CASSPPAGAYEQYF. CDR3 DNA sequence: TGTGCCAGCTCACCACCGGCAGGGGCCTACGAGCAGTACTTC.

The gene calls are TRBV7-4 and TRBJ1-3; TRBD1 matches at 8 bases. The CDR3 has 19 amino acids. J was trimmed by 0 bases and V by 3 bases; bases with no gene match: 13. CDR1 and CDR2 from the germline V gene are SGHVT and SQSDAQ. This chain's CDR3 is CASSFPDRDPSRSGNTIYF. CDR3 DNA sequence: TGTGCCAGCAGCTTTCCGGACAGGGACCCTTCTCGCTCTGGAAACACCATATATTTT. Variable domain in full (rest from reference TRBV7-4 and TRBJ1-3): GAGVSQSPRYKVAKRGRDVALRCDSISGHVTLYWYRQTLGQGSEVLTYSQSDAQRDKSGRPSGRFSAERPERSVSTLKIQRTEQGDSAVYLCASSFPDRDPSRSGNTIYFGEGSWLTVV.

This clone has a handful of counts. This rearrangement joins TRBV6-5 to TRBJ2-7; possibly TRBD2 for D (5 bases). CDR1 is MNHEY, CDR2 SVGAGI, per germline. V lost 2 bases to trimming and J lost 2 bases, with 7 bases between them. This CDR3 spans 13 amino acids. CDR3 in amino acids: CASSYTGTYEQYF. The CDR3 DNA reads TGTGCCAGCAGTTACACGGGGACCTACGAGCAGTACTTC.